This T cell receptor beta chain is from a study of CD8+ T cells in alopecia areata. Study summary: Tofacitinib ran 6 to 18 months, followed by 6 months off drug. Study outcomes and limitations: Because one nonresponder was included, the link of baseline CD8+ expansion to response is considered uncertain. Compared with mice, patients displayed less clear TCR sharing, possibly for HLA-related reasons.

Notes on this clone: Its target is not known.

This CDR3 has 16 residues. The germline V and J ends were trimmed by 3 bases and 5 bases, with 19 bases remaining between them. The germline CDR1 and CDR2 sequences are LNHNV and YYDKDF (reference sequence). Treatment given: oral pan-JAK inhibitor, 5-10 mg twice daily. Patients with alopecia areata provided lesional scalp punch biopsies as well as peripheral blood. Extraction and reverse transcription of RNA yielded cDNA as the sequencing template. Clones were read by immunoSEQ multiplex PCR, and TCRdb kept only the in-frame ones, dropping some. Among under 250,000 clones listed, more than 45% were seen once.

This receptor was taken from a human donor with alopecia areata. The source material was CD4+ T cells sorted from blood, sampled at week 4, from a patient treated with tofacitinib. V is TRBV15 and J is TRBJ2-5; the D is unclear. The CDR3 is CATSRGMDALRETQYF. The CDR3 DNA follows: TGTGCCACCAGCAGGGGGATGGATGCCCTCCGGGAGACCCAGTACTTC.